The TCR beta chain under discussion was sequenced for a study of beta chain features in type 1 diabetes. Study conclusions and caveats: Insertion counts at VDJ junctions were lower in type 1 diabetes patients, who also showed more deletions there. Patients' naive, central memory and Treg TCRB repertoires seemed closer to one another than those of healthy donors.

Expressed TCRB transcripts were sequenced because the isolated RNA had all been reverse transcribed beforehand. Here immunoSEQ multiplex PCR was the method, and the copy in TCRdb shows in-frame clones only, minus some. The table shows over 300,000 clones, with 6.5% to 10% occurring only once. A CD45RO/CCR7/CD25/CD127/CD95/CD27 panel sorted naive, central memory, regulatory and stem cell-like memory CD4+ cells. Note on this clone: Its specificity is unknown.

CDR1 is MGHDK and CDR2 is SYGVNS in the germline V gene. There are 15 residues in the CDR3. With V trimmed by 8 bases and J by 0 bases, 6 bases remained unmatched. This sequence was found in a woman in her late teens or twenties in good health. Source material: central memory CD4+ T cells from blood. This sequence joins TRBV25-1 and TRBJ2-7, with 11 bases identical to TRBD1. The CDR3 DNA follows: TGTGCCAGCGAAACCGGGACAGGGGGCTCCTACGAGCAGTACTTC. Its protein is CASETGTGGSYEQYF.